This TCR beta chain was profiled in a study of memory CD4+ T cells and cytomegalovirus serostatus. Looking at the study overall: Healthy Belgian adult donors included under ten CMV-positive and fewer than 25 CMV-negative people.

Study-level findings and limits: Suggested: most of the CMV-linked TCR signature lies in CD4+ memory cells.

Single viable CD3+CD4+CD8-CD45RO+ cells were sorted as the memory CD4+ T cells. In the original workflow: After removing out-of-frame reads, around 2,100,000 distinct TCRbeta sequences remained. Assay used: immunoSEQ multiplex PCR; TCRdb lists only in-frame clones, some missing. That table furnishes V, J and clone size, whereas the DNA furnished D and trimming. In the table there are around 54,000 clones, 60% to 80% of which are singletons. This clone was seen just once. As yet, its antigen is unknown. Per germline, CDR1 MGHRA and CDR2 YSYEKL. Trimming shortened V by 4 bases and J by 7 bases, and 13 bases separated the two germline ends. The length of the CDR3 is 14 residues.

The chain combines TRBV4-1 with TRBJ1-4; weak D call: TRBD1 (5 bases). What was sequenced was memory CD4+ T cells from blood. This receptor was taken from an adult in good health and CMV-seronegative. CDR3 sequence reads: CASSPSFGGEKLFF. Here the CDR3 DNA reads TGCGCCAGCAGCCCCTCCTTTGGGGGTGAAAAACTGTTTTTT.